The TCR beta chain described here comes from a study of T cells after yellow fever vaccination. TCRdb fed the 5' RACE reads into MiXCR, producing one record per CDR3 protein. The data contain hundreds of thousands of distinct CDR3 sequences, around 19% of them seen just once; the ten biggest clones take up roughly a sixth. This clonotype was picked up a small number of times. Germline CDR1 is MNHEY and CDR2 is SMNVEV (reference sequence). The CDR3 is made up of 14 amino acids. The V and J ends lost 3 bases and 9 bases respectively, with 15 bases between them. The receptor was derived from a man aged 18 to 30 who received the YFV17D yellow fever vaccine. The sample consisted of PBMCs, taken before the yellow fever booster vaccination. This sequence joins TRBV27 and TRBJ1-5; D unclear. Written as DNA, the CDR3 is TGTGCCAGCAGTTTCAATATCGGTTTGTCGCCCCAGCATTTT. It specifies CASSFNIGLSPQHF.